This is a list of T cell receptor beta chains from one sample in a study of blood T cell repertoires in COVID-19. TCRdb keeps only in-frame clones here, not all; method: immunoSEQ multiplex PCR. The sample yields 250,000 or so clones, roughly 88% seen once. Material: PBMCs or T cells enriched from blood (not recorded which). These receptors were taken from a woman aged 50 to 60 who had recovered from COVID-19. CDR3s include the opening cysteine and the closing phenylalanine or tryptophan. Fields, in order: clone size, V gene, D gene, J gene, CDR3 length, CDR3 DNA, CDR3 protein. A D gene is named only where the DNA matches it firmly. A clone size is listed for some rows: how often the clone was seen (once, few, many), or a class if it is expanded.

NA	TRBV28	TRBD2	TRBJ2-2	19	TGTGCCAGCAGTTTGGCCAGTCGGGGGGAATGGCTAGTCACCGGGGAGCTGTTTTTT	CASSLASRGEWLVTGELFF
NA	TRBV28	TRBD2	TRBJ2-1	17	TGTGCCAGCAGTACCCCACTAGCGGGAGGGCCTCAGAATGAGCAGTTCTTC	CASSTPLAGGPQNEQFF
NA	TRBV10-1	TRBD2	TRBJ2-1	13	TGCGCCAGCAGTGAGACTAGCGGGAATGAGCAGTTCTTC	CASSETSGNEQFF
NA	TRBV3-1/TRBV3-2	NA	TRBJ1-3	13	TGTGCCAGCAGCCCTAGAGGGGGAAACACCATATATTTT	CASSPRGGNTIYF
few	TRBV28	NA	TRBJ2-7	15	TGTGCCAGCAAAACCGGGGGGACATCCTCCTACGAGCAGTACTTC	CASKTGGTSSYEQYF
NA	TRBV18	NA	TRBJ2-3	18	TGTGCCAGCTCACCATCGTGGTCACCGGGAGTTGGGGCAGATACGCAGTATTTT	CASSPSWSPGVGADTQYF
NA	TRBV6-5	NA	TRBJ2-2	13	TGTGCCAGCAGTACTATTCACCTAGAGGAGTTGTTTTTT	CASSTIHLEELFF
once	TRBV11-2	NA	TRBJ1-4	13	TGTGCCAGCAGCGAGGGTTCGGGTGAAAAACTGTTTTTT	CASSEGSGEKLFF
NA	TRBV28	TRBD1	TRBJ1-1	14	TGTGCCAGCAGTCCGCGGGACAGGAACACTGAAGCTTTCTTT	CASSPRDRNTEAFF
NA	TRBV3-1/TRBV3-2	TRBD1	TRBJ1-4	14	TGTGCCAGCAGCCACGGGACAGGCGGTGAAAAACTGTTTTTT	CASSHGTGGEKLFF
NA	TRBV28	NA	TRBJ2-3	13	TGTGCCAGCAGTTTTGCGGCCACAGATACGCAGTATTTT	CASSFAATDTQYF
NA	TRBV11-2	NA	TRBJ1-5	15	TGTGCCAGCAGCTTAACGGCAGGGCGGATTCAGCCCCAGCATTTT	CASSLTAGRIQPQHF
NA	TRBV2	TRBD1	TRBJ2-7	14	TGTGCCAGCAGTGGGGACAGTCGATCCTACGAGCAGTACTTC	CASSGDSRSYEQYF